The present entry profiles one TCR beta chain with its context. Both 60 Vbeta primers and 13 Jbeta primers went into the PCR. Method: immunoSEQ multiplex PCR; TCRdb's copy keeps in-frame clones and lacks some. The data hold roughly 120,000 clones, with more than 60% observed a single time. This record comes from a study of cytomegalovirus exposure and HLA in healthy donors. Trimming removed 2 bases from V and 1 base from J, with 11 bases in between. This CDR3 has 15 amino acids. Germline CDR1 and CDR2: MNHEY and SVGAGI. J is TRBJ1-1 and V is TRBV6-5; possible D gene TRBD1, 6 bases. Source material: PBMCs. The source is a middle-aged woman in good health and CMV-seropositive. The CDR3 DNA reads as TGTGCCAGCAGTTACCGTGGCAGGGGGAACACTGAAGCTTTCTTT. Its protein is CASSYRGRGNTEAFF.